This T cell receptor beta chain was sequenced in a study of radiation and T cells in renal cell carcinoma. Study details: Nephrectomy followed 15 Gy stereotactic body radiation by 4 weeks. Broader study findings: Pretreatment tumor biopsies were lacking, so baseline clonotypes are unknown. From baseline, blood top tumor clonotypes peaked at 2 weeks post-radiation.

Specified time point: blood 2 weeks post-SBRT. Described treatment: 15 Gy SBRT to primary tumor, nephrectomy 4 weeks later. Blood was sampled at baseline, 2 weeks and 4 weeks after SBRT. With respect to this clone: Its specificity is not known.

Measured with immunoSEQ multiplex PCR; TCRdb has only the in-frame clones, and not every one. The table includes over 60,000 clones, around 77% detected once. The input for sequencing was blood, taken from a patient whose treatment included radiotherapy and nephrectomy. The source of this sequence is a man in his 60s with renal cell carcinoma.

DNA for the CDR3: TGTGCCAGCAGCGTGGGTTCGGTTTGGGCTGAAGCTTTCTTT. Its protein is CASSVGSVWAEAFF. This chain joins TRBV27 and TRBJ1-1; D unresolved. CDR1 MNHEY and CDR2 SMNVEV come from the germline V gene (reference sequence). V shed 6 bases and J shed 6 bases, with 17 bases lying between them. The CDR3 runs to 14 residues.